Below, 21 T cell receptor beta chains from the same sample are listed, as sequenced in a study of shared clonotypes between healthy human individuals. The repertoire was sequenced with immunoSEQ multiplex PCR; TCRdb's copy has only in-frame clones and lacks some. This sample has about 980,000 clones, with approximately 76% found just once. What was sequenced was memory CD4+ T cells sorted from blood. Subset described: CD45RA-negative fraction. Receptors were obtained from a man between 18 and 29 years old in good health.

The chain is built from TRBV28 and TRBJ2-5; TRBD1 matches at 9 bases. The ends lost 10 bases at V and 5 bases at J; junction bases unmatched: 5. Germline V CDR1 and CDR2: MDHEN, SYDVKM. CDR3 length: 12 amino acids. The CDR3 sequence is CATDRGGETQYF. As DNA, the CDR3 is TGTGCCACCGACAGGGGGGGGGAGACCCAGTACTTC.

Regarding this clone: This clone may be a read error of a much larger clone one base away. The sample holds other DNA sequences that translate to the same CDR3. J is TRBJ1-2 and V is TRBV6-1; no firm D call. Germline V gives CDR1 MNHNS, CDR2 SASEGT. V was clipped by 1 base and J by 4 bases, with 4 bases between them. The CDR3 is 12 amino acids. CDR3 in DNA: TGTGCCAGCAGTGAAGGGAGCTATGGCTACACCTTC. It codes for CASSEGSYGYTF.

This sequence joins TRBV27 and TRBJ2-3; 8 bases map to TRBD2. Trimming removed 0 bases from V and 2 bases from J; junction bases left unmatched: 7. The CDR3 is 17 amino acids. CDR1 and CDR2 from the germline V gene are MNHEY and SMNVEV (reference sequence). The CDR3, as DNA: TGTGCCAGCAGTTTATCGAGGCTAGCGGGCTCCACAGATACGCAGTATTTT. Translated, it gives CASSLSRLAGSTDTQYF.

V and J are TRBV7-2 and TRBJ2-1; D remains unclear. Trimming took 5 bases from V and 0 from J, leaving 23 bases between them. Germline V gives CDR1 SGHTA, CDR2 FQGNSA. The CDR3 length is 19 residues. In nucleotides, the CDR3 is TGTGCCAGCAGCCTAAGAGGAGAAGGAATCGGCAGCTCCTACAATGAGCAGTTCTTC. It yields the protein CASSLRGEGIGSSYNEQFF.

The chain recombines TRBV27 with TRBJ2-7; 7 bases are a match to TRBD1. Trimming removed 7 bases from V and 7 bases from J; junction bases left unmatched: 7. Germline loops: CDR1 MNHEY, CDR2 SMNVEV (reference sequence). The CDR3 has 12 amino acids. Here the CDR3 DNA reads TGTGCCAGCAAGCCCGGGACAGAGGAGCAGTACTTC. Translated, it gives CASKPGTEEQYF.

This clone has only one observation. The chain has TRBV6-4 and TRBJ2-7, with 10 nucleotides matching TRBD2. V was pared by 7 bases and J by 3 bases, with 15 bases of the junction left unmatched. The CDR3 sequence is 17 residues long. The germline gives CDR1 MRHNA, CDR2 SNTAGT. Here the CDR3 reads CASTRPPSGGNHYEQYF. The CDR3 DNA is TGTGCCAGCACCAGACCCCCTAGCGGGGGAAACCACTACGAGCAGTACTTC.

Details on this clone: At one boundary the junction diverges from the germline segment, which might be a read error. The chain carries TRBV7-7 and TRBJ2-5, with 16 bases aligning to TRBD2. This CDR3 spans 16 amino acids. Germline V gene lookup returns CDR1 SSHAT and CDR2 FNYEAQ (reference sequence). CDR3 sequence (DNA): TGTGCTAGCAGCTTCGGGACTAGCGGGGGGGCGGAGACCCAGTACTTC. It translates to CASSFGTSGGAETQYF. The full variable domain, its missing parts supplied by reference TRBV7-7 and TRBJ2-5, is GAGVSQSPRYKVTKRGQDVTLRCDPISSHATLYWYQQALGQGPEFLTYFNYEAQPDKSGLPSDRFSAERPEGSISTLTIQRTEQRDSAMYRCASSFGTSGGAETQYFGPGTRLLVL.

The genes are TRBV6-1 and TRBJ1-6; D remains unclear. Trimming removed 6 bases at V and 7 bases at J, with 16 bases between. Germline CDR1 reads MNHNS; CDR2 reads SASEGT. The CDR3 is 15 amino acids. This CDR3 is CASRTGPLANSPLHF. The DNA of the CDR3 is TGTGCCAGCAGGACCGGGCCCCTCGCCAATTCACCCCTCCACTTT.

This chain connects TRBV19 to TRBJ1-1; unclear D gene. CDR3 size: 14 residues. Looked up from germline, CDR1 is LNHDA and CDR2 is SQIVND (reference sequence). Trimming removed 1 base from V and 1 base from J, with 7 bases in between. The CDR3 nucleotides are TGTGCCAGTAGTATAGGGGCGGCGAACACTGAAGCTTTCTTT. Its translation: CASSIGAANTEAFF.

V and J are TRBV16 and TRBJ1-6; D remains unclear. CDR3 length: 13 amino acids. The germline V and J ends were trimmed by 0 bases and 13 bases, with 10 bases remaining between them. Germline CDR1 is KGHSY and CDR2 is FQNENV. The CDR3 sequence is CASSQSLQSPLHF. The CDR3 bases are TGTGCCAGCAGCCAATCGCTACAGTCCCCCCTCCACTTT.

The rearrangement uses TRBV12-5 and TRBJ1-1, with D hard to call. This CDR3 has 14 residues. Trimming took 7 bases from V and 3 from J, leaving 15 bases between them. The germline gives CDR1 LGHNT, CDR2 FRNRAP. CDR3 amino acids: CASDTRTGYTEAFF. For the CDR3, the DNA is TGTGCTAGTGATACCCGAACGGGATACACTGAAGCTTTCTTT.

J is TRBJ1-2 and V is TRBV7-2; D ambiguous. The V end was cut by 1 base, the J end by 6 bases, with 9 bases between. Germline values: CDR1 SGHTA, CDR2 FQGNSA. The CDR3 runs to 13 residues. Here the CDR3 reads CASSLGQADGYTF. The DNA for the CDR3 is TGTGCCAGCAGCTTAGGCCAGGCAGATGGCTACACCTTC.

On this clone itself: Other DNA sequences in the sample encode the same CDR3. The CDR3 DNA sequence: TGTGCCAGCAGTTTAGGGACAGGGAACAATTCACCCCTCCACTTT. It encodes CASSLGTGNNSPLHF. The chain combines TRBV27 with TRBJ1-6; 9 positions agree with TRBD1. Germline V gene data show CDR1 as MNHEY and CDR2 as SMNVEV (reference sequence). The length of the CDR3 is 15 residues. V lost 2 bases and J lost 7; bases outside the gene matches: 3.

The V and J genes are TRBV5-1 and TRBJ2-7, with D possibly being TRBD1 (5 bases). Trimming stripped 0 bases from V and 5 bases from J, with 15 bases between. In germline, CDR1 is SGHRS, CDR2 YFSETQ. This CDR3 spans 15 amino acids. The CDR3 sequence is CASSLVSQGRNEQYF. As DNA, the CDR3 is TGCGCCAGCAGCTTGGTCTCGCAGGGTAGGAACGAGCAGTACTTC.

In DNA form, the CDR3 reads TGTGCCAGTAGTGGTGGTTCCAAACCCTCTTACAATGAGCAGTTCTTC. This translates into CASSGGSKPSYNEQFF. The V and J genes are TRBV19 and TRBJ2-1; D remains unclear. Germline-derived CDR1 and CDR2 are LNHDA and SQIVND (reference sequence). V was pared by 5 bases and J by 4 bases, with 18 bases between. The CDR3 consists of 16 residues.

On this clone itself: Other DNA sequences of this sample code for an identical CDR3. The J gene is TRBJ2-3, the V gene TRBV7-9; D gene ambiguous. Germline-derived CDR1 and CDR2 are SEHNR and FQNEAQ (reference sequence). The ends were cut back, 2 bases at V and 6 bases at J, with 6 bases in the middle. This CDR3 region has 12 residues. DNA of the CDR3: TGTGCCAGCAGCTTATCAACCGATACGCAGTATTTT. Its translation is CASSLSTDTQYF. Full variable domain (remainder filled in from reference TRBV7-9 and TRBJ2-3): DTGVSQNPRHKITKRGQNVTFRCDPISEHNRLYWYRQTLGQGPEFLTYFQNEAQLEKSRLLSDRFSAERPKGSFSTLEIQRTEQGDSAMYLCASSLSTDTQYFGPGTRLTVL.

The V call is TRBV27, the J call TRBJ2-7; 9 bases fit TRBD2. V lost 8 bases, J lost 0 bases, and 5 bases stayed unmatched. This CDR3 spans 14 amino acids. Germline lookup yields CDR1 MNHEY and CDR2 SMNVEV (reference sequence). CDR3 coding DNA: TGTGCCAGCCGTAGACTAGCGGCCTCCTACGAGCAGTACTTC. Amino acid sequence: CASRRLAASYEQYF.

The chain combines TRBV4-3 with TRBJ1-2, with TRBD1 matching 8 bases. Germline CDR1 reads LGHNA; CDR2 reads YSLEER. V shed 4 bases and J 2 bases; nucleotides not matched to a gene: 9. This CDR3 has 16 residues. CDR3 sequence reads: CASSPQAGGANYGYTF. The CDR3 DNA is TGCGCCAGCAGCCCGCAGGCAGGGGGCGCCAACTATGGCTACACCTTC.

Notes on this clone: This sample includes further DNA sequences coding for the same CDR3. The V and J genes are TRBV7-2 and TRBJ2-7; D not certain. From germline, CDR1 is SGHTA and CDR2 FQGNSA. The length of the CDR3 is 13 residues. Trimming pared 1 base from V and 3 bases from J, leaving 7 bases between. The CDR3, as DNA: TGTGCCAGCAGCTTAGGTGGGGTCTACGAGCAGTACTTC. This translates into CASSLGGVYEQYF.

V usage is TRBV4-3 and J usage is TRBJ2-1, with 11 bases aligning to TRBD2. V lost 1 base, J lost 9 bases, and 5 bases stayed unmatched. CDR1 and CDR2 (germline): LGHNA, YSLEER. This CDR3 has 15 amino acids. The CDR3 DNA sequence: TGCGCCAGCAGCCAAGGACTAGCGGGATGGAGTGAGCAGTTCTTC. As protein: CASSQGLAGWSEQFF.

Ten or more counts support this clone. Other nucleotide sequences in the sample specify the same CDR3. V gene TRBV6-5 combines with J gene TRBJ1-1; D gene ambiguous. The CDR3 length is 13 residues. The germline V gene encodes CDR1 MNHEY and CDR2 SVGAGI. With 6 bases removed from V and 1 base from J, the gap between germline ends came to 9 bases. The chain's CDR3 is CASRRTKNTEAFF. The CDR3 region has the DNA TGTGCCAGCAGACGCACAAAGAACACTGAAGCTTTCTTT.